Only a few counts were recorded for the clone carrying this T cell receptor (beta chain). As yet, its antigen is unknown. The CDR3 loop spans 20 amino acids. Germline V lookup: CDR1 SGHVS, CDR2 FNYEAQ. V was clipped by 3 bases and J by 0 bases, with 23 bases between them. This specimen belongs to a study of blood T cells in healthy people across ages. Whole-study findings and limits: Samples with more naive T cells showed higher observed beta diversity.

A J-beta primer mix and a sample-barcoded 5' primer were used in a second PCR of about 7 to 11 cycles. TCRdb re-derived calls from the 5' RACE reads in MiXCR, one entry per CDR3 protein. The sample lists about 840,000 distinct CDR3 sequences, 25% to 30% seen once, with more than 8.5% in the top ten. These data were likewise used in another study, on T cells of mothers and their children.

This sequence originates from a woman between 40 and 50 years old in good health. The sample was blood. The chain couples TRBV7-6 to TRBJ1-4; D possibly corresponds to TRBD1 (6 bases). CDR3 DNA sequence: TGTGCCAGCAGCTTTTCATCGTGGACGGGAGGGGGATCAACTAATGAAAAACTGTTTTTT. As protein: CASSFSSWTGGGSTNEKLFF.